Listed here are 17 T cell receptor beta chains from one sample, sequenced in a study of response to subunit inactivated influenza vaccine. TCRdb reprocessed the RT-PCR reads via MiXCR and lists one record per CDR3 protein. This table has more than 700,000 distinct CDR3 sequences, over 20% appearing once. The sample was PBMCs from blood, taken approximately 5 days after vaccination. These receptors came from a man aged 45 to 65 who received an inactivated influenza vaccine.

With regard to this clonotype: Germline and junction disagree at one end, which may indicate a read error. The V gene is TRBV28, the J gene TRBJ2-1, with 10 bases lining up with TRBD2. Germline loops: CDR1 MDHEN, CDR2 SYDVKM. The CDR3 has 15 residues. The CDR3 DNA reads as TGTGCCAGCAATTTAGCGGGAGGCTCCTACAATGAGCAGTTCTTC. Translation gives CASNLAGGSYNEQFF.

This chain joins TRBV7-2 and TRBJ2-7; TRBD2 matches at 8 bases. With V trimmed by 0 bases and J by 9 bases, 10 bases remained unmatched. Germline CDR1 reads SGHTA; CDR2 reads FQGNSA. The CDR3 extends over 15 amino acids. CDR3 residues: CASSLAQGLASGQYF. In DNA, the CDR3 is TGTGCCAGCAGCTTAGCGCAAGGACTAGCATCGGGGCAGTACTTC.

This clonotype has just a few counts. The chain recombines TRBV21-1 with TRBJ2-7; the D segment call TRBD2 is taken from the table without a DNA check. TRBV21-1 counts as a pseudogene. CDR3 length: 16 residues. For the CDR3, the DNA is TGTGCCAGCAGCACGGGGACTAGCGGGAGGACGTACGAGCAGTACTTC. It is translated as CASSTGTSGRTYEQYF.

This clonotype was detected a few times. A much larger clone differs from this one at a single base, so this may be a read error. The chain recombines TRBV7-8 with TRBJ2-7; D possibly corresponds to TRBD1 (6 bases). Germline lookup yields CDR1 SGHVS and CDR2 FQNEAQ. V was shortened by 1 base and J by 0 bases, with 10 bases between the two germline ends. The CDR3 contains 15 residues. As DNA, the CDR3 is TGTGCCAGCAGCTTAGAGCAGGGGAGCTCCTACGAGCAGTACTTC. Translating gives CASSLEQGSSYEQYF.

The gene calls are TRBV11-2 and TRBJ2-2; the D call may be TRBD1 or TRBD2 (6 bases each). CDR1 SGHAT and CDR2 FQNNGV come from the germline V gene. The V and J ends lost 2 bases and 7 bases respectively, with 20 bases between them. This CDR3 has 17 residues. The CDR3 here is CASSLYVRDTGGGELFF. The CDR3 DNA is TGTGCCAGCAGCTTATATGTGCGGGACACTGGGGGCGGGGAGCTGTTTTTT.

V and J are TRBV20-1 and TRBJ2-1, with TRBD2 as a possible D gene (6 bases). V was cut by 3 bases and J by 14 bases, with 14 bases left in between. Looked up from germline, CDR1 is DFQATT and CDR2 is SNEGSKA (reference sequence). The CDR3 contains 11 residues. CDR3 sequence: CSARRAGRKFF. The CDR3 DNA sequence: TGCAGTGCTAGGAGGGCGGGGAGAAAGTTCTTC.

V gene TRBV6-5 combines with J gene TRBJ1-1, with D maybe TRBD1 (5 bases). This CDR3 spans 13 amino acids. Trimming left V 0 bases short and J 10 bases short, with 12 bases between. Germline-derived CDR1 and CDR2 are MNHEY and SVGAGI. CDR3 in amino acids: CASSYSRGNGAFF. CDR3 in DNA: TGTGCCAGCAGTTACTCACGGGGGAACGGAGCTTTCTTT.

This chain uses TRBV5-1 with TRBJ2-7; 9 bases line up with TRBD2. This CDR3 comprises 15 residues. The germline V gene has CDR1 SGHRS and CDR2 YFSETQ. With 1 base clipped from V and 1 base from J, the junction kept 3 bases outside the gene matches. DNA of the CDR3: TGCGCCAGCAGCTTGAATAGCGGGGGATCCTACGAGCAGTACTTC. Translation gives CASSLNSGGSYEQYF.

The CDR3 spells CASSFKGQGYTDTQYF. CDR3 nucleotide sequence: TGTGCCAGCAGCTTCAAGGGACAGGGATACACAGATACGCAGTATTTT. V usage is TRBV5-4 and J usage is TRBJ2-3; 9 nucleotides agree with TRBD1. The germline CDR1 and CDR2 sequences are SGHNT and YYREEE (reference sequence). The CDR3 runs 16 residues. V was clipped by 2 bases and J by 2 bases; unmatched bases: 6.

The rearrangement links TRBV5-1 to TRBJ2-7, with 7 bases matching TRBD2. After removal of 2 bases from V and 0 bases from J, the junction contained 8 bases not matched to a gene. This CDR3 is 16 amino acids long. Germline V CDR1 and CDR2: SGHRS, YFSETQ. Written as DNA, the CDR3 is TGCGCCAGCAGCTTCACTTCTAGCGGCGACTCCTACGAGCAGTACTTC. Amino acid sequence: CASSFTSSGDSYEQYF.

This clonotype was counted many times. This chain connects TRBV6-5 to TRBJ2-5; 11 bases map to TRBD1. Germline V gives CDR1 MNHEY, CDR2 SVGAGI. The CDR3 extends over 15 amino acids. V trimming: 4 bases; J trimming: 5 bases; junction bases outside the gene matches: 6. This chain's CDR3 is CASSFGQGAAETQYF. Written as DNA, the CDR3 is TGTGCCAGCAGTTTTGGACAGGGGGCAGCGGAGACCCAGTACTTC.

Only a few counts were recorded for this clonotype. This chain links TRBV12-3 or TRBV12-4 with TRBJ1-1, with 7 bases lining up with TRBD1. Trimming took 6 bases from V and 4 from J; bases not matched to a gene: 8. This CDR3 spans 14 amino acids. The CDR3 bases are TGTGCCAGCAGGACACAGGGGACGGGCACTGAAGCTTTCTTT. Amino acid sequence: CASRTQGTGTEAFF.

The rearrangement links TRBV29-1 to TRBJ2-1; TRBD2 agrees at 7 bases. This CDR3 has 15 amino acids. CDR1 SQVTM and CDR2 ANQGSEA come from the germline V gene. V was pared by 6 bases and J by 3 bases, with 11 bases of the junction left unmatched. CDR3 DNA sequence: TGCAGCGTCCTCCCCGACAGCGGGAACTACAATGAGCAGTTCTTC. The encoded protein is CSVLPDSGNYNEQFF.

The chain links TRBV5-1 to TRBJ1-3, with TRBD1 as a possible D gene (5 bases). This CDR3 has 14 amino acids. Trimming removed 3 bases from V and 4 bases from J, with 11 bases in between. The germline V gene encodes CDR1 SGHRS and CDR2 YFSETQ. The CDR3 nucleotides are TGCGCCAGCAGCTGGGGGAGTGGAGGAAACACCATATATTTT. Its protein is CASSWGSGGNTIYF.

V and J are TRBV10-3 and TRBJ2-7; 9 bases are a match to TRBD1. The V gene's germline CDR1 is ENHRY and CDR2 SYGVKD. This CDR3 has 14 amino acids. V trimming: 5 bases; J trimming: 4 bases; junction bases outside the gene matches: 6. This CDR3 is CAISQTGQGYEQYF. The CDR3 DNA follows: TGTGCCATCAGTCAAACGGGACAGGGTTACGAGCAGTACTTC.

This clonotype was found a few times. The chain carries TRBV15 and TRBJ2-7; tentatively, D is TRBD2 (5 bases). V lost 3 bases and J 3 bases, leaving 6 bases between the germline ends. The CDR3 is 12 residues long. Germline CDR1 is LNHNV and CDR2 is YYDKDF (reference sequence). This CDR3 is CATSRDFYEQYF. In DNA, the CDR3 is TGTGCCACCAGCAGGGACTTCTACGAGCAGTACTTC.

The V gene is TRBV7-2, the J gene TRBJ2-7; 9 nucleotides line up with TRBD1. This CDR3 has 16 residues. V lost 1 base and J lost 4; bases outside the gene matches: 8. CDR1 is SGHTA, CDR2 FQGNSA, per germline. In DNA, the CDR3 is TGTGCCAGCAGCTTAGACAGGGGGCGGATGGGTTACGAGCAGTACTTC. Its translation: CASSLDRGRMGYEQYF. The variable domain in full, with the rest retrieved from reference TRBV7-2 and TRBJ2-7, is GAGVSQSPSNKVTEKGKDVELRCDPISGHTALYWYRQSLGQGLEFLIYFQGNSAPDKSGLPSDRFSAERTGGSVSTLTIQRTQQEDSAVYLCASSLDRGRMGYEQYFGPGTRLTVT.